Listed here is a single T cell receptor (beta chain). Sequenced by immunoSEQ multiplex PCR; TCRdb stores in-frame clones only, minus some. The sample holds about 14,000 clones; about 90% are singletons and the top ten take 65% to 70%. This entry belongs to a study of OX40 agonist ivuxolimab in advanced cancers. Study details: In this trial design, patients received ivuxolimab intravenously at 0.01 to 10 mg/kg every 2 weeks.

The material was CD4+ or CD8+ T cells sorted from blood, obtained in a trial of the OX40 agonist ivuxolimab. This receptor was identified in an adult with an advanced solid tumor such as melanoma, head and neck, liver or kidney cancer.

The CDR3: CASSGGREQFF. CDR3 DNA sequence: TGTGCCAGCAGTGGGGGGAGGGAGCAGTTCTTC. The rearrangement joins TRBV6-5 to TRBJ2-1, with D tentatively TRBD2 (6 bases). V was pared by 5 bases and J by 10 bases, with 9 bases between. Germline CDR1 and CDR2: MNHEY and SVGAGI. The CDR3 runs 11 residues.